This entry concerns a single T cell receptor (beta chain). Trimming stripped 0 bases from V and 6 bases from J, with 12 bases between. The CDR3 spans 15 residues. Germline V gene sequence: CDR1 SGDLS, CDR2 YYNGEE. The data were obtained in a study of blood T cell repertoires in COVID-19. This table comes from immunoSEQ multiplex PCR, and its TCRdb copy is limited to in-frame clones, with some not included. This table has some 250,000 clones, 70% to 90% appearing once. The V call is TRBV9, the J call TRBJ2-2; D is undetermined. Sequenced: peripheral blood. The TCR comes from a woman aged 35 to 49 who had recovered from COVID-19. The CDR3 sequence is CASSVGPNSAGELFF. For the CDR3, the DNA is TGTGCCAGCAGCGTAGGCCCCAATTCGGCCGGGGAGCTGTTTTTT.